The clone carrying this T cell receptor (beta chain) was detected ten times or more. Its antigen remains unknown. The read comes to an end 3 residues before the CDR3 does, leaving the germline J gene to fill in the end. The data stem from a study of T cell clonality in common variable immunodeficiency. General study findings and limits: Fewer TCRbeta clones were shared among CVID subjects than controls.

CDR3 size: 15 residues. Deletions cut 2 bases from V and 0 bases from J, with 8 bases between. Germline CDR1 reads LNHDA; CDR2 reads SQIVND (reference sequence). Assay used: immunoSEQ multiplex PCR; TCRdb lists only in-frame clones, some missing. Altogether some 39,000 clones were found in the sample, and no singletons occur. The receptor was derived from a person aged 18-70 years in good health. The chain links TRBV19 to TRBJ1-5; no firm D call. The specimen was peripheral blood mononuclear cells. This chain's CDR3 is CASSINDYSNQPQHF. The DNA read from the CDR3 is TGTGCCAGTAGTATAAACGACTATAGCAATCAGCCC.